Presented here are 11 T cell receptor beta chains from one specimen sequenced in a study of CD8+CD57+ T cells in acquired aplastic anemia. By flow cytometry, patients selected for sequencing had shown an expansion of CD8+CD57+ cells. Genomic DNA, the template, was used for profiling of the TCR beta VDJ and CDR3. TCRdb re-analysed the reads in MiXCR, keeping a single row per CDR3 protein. Of around 200,000 distinct CDR3 sequences listed, 65% are singletons. Sequencing input: sorted CD4+, CD8+, or CD8+CD57+ T cells (not recorded which) from PBMCs. These receptors all come from a human donor with aplastic anemia.

This clonotype was seen a few times. The chain combines TRBV6-1 with TRBJ2-2, with D perhaps given as TRBD1 or TRBD2 (5 bases each). This CDR3 comprises 15 residues. V was trimmed by 10 bases and J by 4 bases, leaving 19 bases between them. The germline V gene has CDR1 MNHNS and CDR2 SASEGT. This chain's CDR3 is CAILSTQGVTGELFF. The CDR3 DNA reads TGTGCCATCCTGAGCACGCAGGGAGTCACCGGGGAGCTGTTTTTT.

CDR3 nucleotides: TGTGCCACCAGCAGAGATCGGGGACAGGGGGCTCGAAACACCATATATTTT. It specifies CATSRDRGQGARNTIYF. J is TRBJ1-3 and V is TRBV15; 12 nucleotides align to TRBD1. After removal of 0 bases from V and 5 bases from J, the junction contained 5 bases not matched to a gene. The CDR3 spans 17 residues. Germline values: CDR1 LNHNV, CDR2 YYDKDF (reference sequence).

This clonotype has just a few counts. The V gene is TRBV15, the J gene TRBJ2-2; no firm D call. V lost 0 bases and J lost 5, with 10 bases in between. CDR1 and CDR2 from the germline V gene are LNHNV and YYDKDF (reference sequence). There are 15 residues in the CDR3. The CDR3 coding sequence is TGTGCCACCAGCAGAGATATAAGTACAACCGGGGAGCTGTTTTTT. Its translation is CATSRDISTTGELFF.

This clonotype was recorded only once. The V gene is TRBV9, the J gene TRBJ1-1, with a possible D match to TRBD1 (6 bases). The CDR3 is 12 residues long. Germline lookup yields CDR1 SGDLS and CDR2 YYNGEE. V lost 3 bases and J lost 8, with 11 bases in between. The CDR3 here is CASSAQGTEAFF. In nucleotides, the CDR3 is TGTGCCAGCAGCGCCCAAGGGACAGAAGCTTTCTTT.

V is TRBV28 and J is TRBJ1-4, with 7 bases matching TRBD1. The CDR3 consists of 15 residues. Germline V gene sequence: CDR1 MDHEN, CDR2 SYDVKM. J gave up 10 bases and V 6 bases, and 14 bases lay outside the gene matches. The CDR3 DNA sequence: TGTGCCAGCAGACCGACAGGGCTCGACAGCCTAAAACTGTTTTTT. Protein: CASRPTGLDSLKLFF.

As regards this clonotype: One junction end does not reproduce the germline sequence, and a read error may be involved. The chain uses TRBV19 and TRBJ1-2, with D perhaps matching TRBD1 (6 bases). Germline V gene lookup returns CDR1 LNHDA and CDR2 SQIVND (reference sequence). This CDR3 contains 14 residues. The CDR3 protein is CASSAPRGLDGYTF. CDR3 DNA sequence: TGCGCCAGTAGTGCCCCAAGGGGGTTAGATGGCTACACCTTC.

This clonotype came up a few times. J is TRBJ2-3 and V is TRBV7-6, with TRBD2 identical over 9 bases. J was trimmed by 6 bases and V by 5 bases; bases with no gene match: 15. The CDR3 totals 17 residues. Per the germline V gene, CDR1 is SGHVS and CDR2 is FNYEAQ. The CDR3 protein is CASSHPRAGGLPDTQYF. In nucleotides, the CDR3 is TGTGCCAGCAGCCACCCGCGGGCGGGGGGGCTACCTGATACGCAGTATTTT.

This clonotype has only a few counts. This chain uses TRBV20-1 with TRBJ2-1; TRBD1 aligns across 7 bases. The CDR3 is made up of 14 amino acids. V was clipped by 4 bases and J by 3 bases; unmatched bases: 6. Germline V gives CDR1 DFQATT, CDR2 SNEGSKA (reference sequence). The CDR3 DNA sequence: TGCAGTGCTACCCGTGACAGGGACTACAATGAGCAGTTCTTC. It encodes CSATRDRDYNEQFF.

The chain recombines TRBV30 with TRBJ2-7; tentative D call: TRBD2 (7 bases). The CDR3 is 13 amino acids. Deletions cut 7 bases from V and 1 base from J, with 14 bases between. Germline V gene lookup returns CDR1 GTSNPN and CDR2 SVGIG (reference sequence). CDR3 nucleotide sequence: TGTGCCTCCAGGGGAGGGAATTCCTACGAGCAGTACTTC. Its protein is CASRGGNSYEQYF.

The chain employs TRBV24-1 and TRBJ2-4; 10 bases agree with TRBD1. CDR3 length equals 16 residues. Trimming removed 7 bases from V and 6 bases from J; junction bases left unmatched: 11. Looked up from germline, CDR1 is KGHDR and CDR2 is SFDVKD. The CDR3 protein is CATSTKGQGWVNIQYF. For the CDR3, the DNA is TGTGCCACCAGCACCAAGGGACAGGGGTGGGTAAACATTCAGTACTTC.

About this clonotype: It may be a read error: a sequence one base away is much more abundant. The gene calls are TRBV12-5 and TRBJ1-5, with D perhaps TRBD1 (5 bases). The CDR3 has 17 residues. Germline loops: CDR1 LGHNT, CDR2 FRNRAP. The DNA for the CDR3 is TGTGCTGGTGGTTTGGTGGTTTTAGGGGTGGCCAATCAGCCCCAGCATTTT. This encodes CAGGLVVLGVANQPQHF. The variable domain in full, completed from reference TRBV12-5 and TRBJ1-5, reads DARVTQTPRHKVTEMGQEVTMRCQPILGHNTVFWYRQTMMQGLELLAYFRNRAPLDDSGMPKDRFSAEMPDATLATLKIQPSEPRDSAVYFCAGGLVVLGVANQPQHFGDGTRLSIL.